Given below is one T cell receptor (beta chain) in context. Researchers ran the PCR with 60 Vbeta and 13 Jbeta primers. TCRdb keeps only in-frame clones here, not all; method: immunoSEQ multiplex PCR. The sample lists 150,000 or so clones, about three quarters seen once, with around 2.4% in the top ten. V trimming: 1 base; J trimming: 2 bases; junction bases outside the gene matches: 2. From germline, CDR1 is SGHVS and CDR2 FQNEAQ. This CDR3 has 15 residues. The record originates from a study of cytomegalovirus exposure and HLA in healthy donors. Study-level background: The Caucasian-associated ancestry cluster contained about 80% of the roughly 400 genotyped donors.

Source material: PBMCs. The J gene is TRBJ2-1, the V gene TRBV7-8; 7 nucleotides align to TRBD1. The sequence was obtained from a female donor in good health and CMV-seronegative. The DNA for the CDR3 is TGTGCCAGCAGCTTAGAGGGACAGACCTACAATGAGCAGTTCTTC. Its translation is CASSLEGQTYNEQFF. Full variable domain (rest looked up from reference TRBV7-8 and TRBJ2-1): GAGVSQSPRYKVAKRGQDVALRCDPISGHVSLFWYQQALGQGPEFLTYFQNEAQLDKSGLPSDRFFAERPEGSVSTLKIQRTQQEDSAVYLCASSLEGQTYNEQFFGPGTRLTVL.